Below are 8 T cell receptor beta chains sequenced from a single sample in a study of blood T cell dynamics during melanoma immunotherapy. Specified time point: pre-treatment baseline. Repertoires were generated with immunoSEQ multiplex PCR, while TCRdb's copy carries only in-frame clones and drops some. The sample holds 15,000 to 20,000 clones, 91% seen once. The source material was blood, sampled from a patient treated with checkpoint blockade. All receptors derive from a human donor with melanoma.

The sample holds one count of this clone. The chain is built from TRBV29-1 and TRBJ2-7, with 8 bases identical to TRBD2. The V and J ends lost 3 bases and 4 bases, in that order; junction bases with no gene match: 8. Germline CDR1 reads SQVTM; CDR2 reads ANQGSEA. The CDR3 is 14 residues long. This CDR3 reads CSVESSGNVYEQYF. In nucleotides, the CDR3 is TGCAGCGTTGAGAGTAGCGGGAATGTGTACGAGCAGTACTTC.

This clone was detected a few times. V gene TRBV19 combines with J gene TRBJ1-1; perhaps TRBD1 as D (5 bases). Germline assignment: CDR1 LNHDA and CDR2 SQIVND (reference sequence). The V gene lost 10 bases and the J gene lost 1 base, with 16 bases spanning the gap. The CDR3 runs to 14 residues. The CDR3 DNA follows: TGTGCCACCATCCGGGGGAGGGGGAACACTGAAGCTTTCTTT. Amino acids: CATIRGRGNTEAFF.

The rearrangement joins TRBV2 to TRBJ2-3, with TRBD1 matching over 8 bases. This CDR3 contains 15 residues. The trim removed 5 bases at V and 2 bases at J, leaving 6 bases unmatched. CDR1 SNHLY and CDR2 FYNNEI come from the germline V gene. The CDR3 coding sequence is TGTGCCAGCAGTCCGACAGGGGCCATCACAGATACGCAGTATTTT. This encodes CASSPTGAITDTQYF.

The CDR3 loop reads CASSLLETQYF. The CDR3 DNA reads TGTGCCAGCAGCTTACTAGAGACCCAGTACTTC. This chain connects TRBV7-9 to TRBJ2-5, with D unresolved. The CDR3 is made up of 11 amino acids. Per germline, CDR1 SEHNR and CDR2 FQNEAQ (reference sequence). V lost 2 bases and J 4 bases, leaving 2 bases between the germline ends.

The V and J genes are TRBV6-5 and TRBJ2-3, with D unclear. V was shortened by 7 bases and J by 1 base, with 6 bases between the two germline ends. Germline-derived CDR1 and CDR2 are MNHEY and SVGAGI. CDR3 length: 12 residues. The CDR3 here is CASTAGTDTQYF. CDR3 DNA: TGTGCCAGCACTGCGGGCACAGATACGCAGTATTTT.

V is TRBV7-5 and J is TRBJ1-1; the D call TRBD1 from the table was never checked on the DNA. TRBV7-5 is reported as a pseudogene. CDR3 length: 16 residues. This CDR3 is CVRSLVRGLIFTEAFF. The CDR3 DNA reads as TGTGTCAGAAGCTTGGTTAGGGGGCTAATTTTCACTGAAGCTTTCTTT.

This clone was found once. The sample has other DNA sequences that encode this CDR3 too. The V and J genes are TRBV5-1 and TRBJ2-7, with D possibly being TRBD1 or TRBD2 (5 bases each). Germline assignment: CDR1 SGHRS and CDR2 YFSETQ. This CDR3 is 14 amino acids long. V was shortened by 1 base and J by 6 bases, with 14 bases between the two germline ends. The CDR3 loop reads CASSLLDRGGEQYF. CDR3 coding DNA: TGCGCCAGCAGCTTGTTGGACCGGGGCGGCGAGCAGTACTTC.

The rearrangement joins TRBV6-6 to TRBJ1-5; 7 bases fit TRBD1. There are 13 residues in the CDR3. V dropped 6 bases and J dropped 5; count of bases not matched to a gene: 4. Germline V CDR1 and CDR2: MNHNY, SVGAGI (reference sequence). The CDR3 DNA is TGTGCCAGCAGCCCACAGGGGTATCAGCCCCAGCATTTT. This encodes CASSPQGYQPQHF.